The 10 T cell receptor beta chains below all came from one sample that was sequenced in a study of blood T cell repertoires in COVID-19. This table comes from immunoSEQ multiplex PCR, and its TCRdb copy is limited to in-frame clones, with some not included. The sample holds about 310,000 clones; about nine tenths are singletons and the top ten take 1%. Sample: peripheral blood. These receptors all stem from a middle-aged man with active or convalescent COVID-19.

This chain joins TRBV6-5 and TRBJ1-2; D gene ambiguous. Germline lookup yields CDR1 MNHEY and CDR2 SVGAGI. V lost 2 bases and J 6 bases, leaving 16 bases between the germline ends. The CDR3 sequence is 15 residues long. The CDR3 reads CASSYADPGFDGYTF. In DNA, the CDR3 is TGTGCCAGCAGTTACGCCGATCCCGGGTTCGATGGCTACACCTTC.

This rearrangement joins TRBV28 to TRBJ1-1, with unresolved D. Deletions cut 5 bases from V and 4 bases from J, with 8 bases between. Germline-derived CDR1 and CDR2 are MDHEN and SYDVKM. There are 12 residues in the CDR3. CDR3: CASSLIGTEAFF. CDR3 nucleotide sequence: TGTGCCAGCAGTCTTATCGGCACTGAAGCTTTCTTT.

The chain recombines TRBV18 with TRBJ1-3, with 7 bases that match TRBD1. In germline, CDR1 is KGHSH, CDR2 LQKENI. This CDR3 has 15 amino acids. V dropped 6 bases and J dropped 0; count of bases not matched to a gene: 5. The CDR3, as DNA: TGTGCCAGCTCCCCTAGGGACAGCTCTGGAAACACCATATATTTT. Translating gives CASSPRDSSGNTIYF.

The chain links TRBV4-1 to TRBJ1-1; no clear D. V was cut by 2 bases and J by 11 bases, with 21 bases left in between. This CDR3 spans 15 amino acids. The germline CDR1 and CDR2 sequences are MGHRA and YSYEKL. The CDR3 is CASSQWEEGSTQAFF. Here the CDR3 DNA reads TGCGCCAGCAGCCAATGGGAGGAGGGAAGTACACAGGCTTTCTTT.

This rearrangement joins TRBV7-2 to TRBJ1-4, with D perhaps TRBD1 (6 bases). Germline CDR1 SGHTA, CDR2 FQGNSA. The CDR3 totals 14 residues. V was clipped by 5 bases and J by 7 bases, with 14 bases between them. CDR3 coding DNA: TGTGCCAGCAGCCTTACAGGGAACCGTGAAAAACTGTTTTTT. Amino acids: CASSLTGNREKLFF.

This chain links TRBV14 with TRBJ1-4, with unresolved D. The CDR3 length is 15 residues. In germline, CDR1 is SGHDN, CDR2 FVKESK. V lost 2 bases and J lost 8, with 15 bases in between. In DNA form, the CDR3 reads TGTGCCAGCAGCCAAAAGGCAGGAAGTGGCGAAAAACTGTTTTTT. Encoded protein: CASSQKAGSGEKLFF.

The chain links TRBV28 to TRBJ2-1; the match to TRBD2 covers 7 bases. This CDR3 region has 14 residues. Unmatched junction bases numbered 7, after V lost 7 bases and J lost 4 bases. Germline CDR1 reads MDHEN; CDR2 reads SYDVKM. CDR3 in DNA: TGTGCCAGCACCCTCAGCGGGGAGTACAATGAGCAGTTCTTC. Translated: CASTLSGEYNEQFF.

As concerns this clone: The same CDR3 also results from other DNA sequences found in this sample. The V and J genes are TRBV2 and TRBJ1-2; D is possibly TRBD1 (5 bases). The CDR3 runs to 14 residues. Trimming shortened V by 3 bases and J by 0 bases, and 8 bases separated the two germline ends. Per germline, CDR1 SNHLY and CDR2 FYNNEI. The CDR3 is CASSDSGSNYGYTF. Here the CDR3 DNA reads TGTGCCAGCAGTGATTCAGGGTCTAACTATGGCTACACCTTC.

This clone has only one observation. V usage is TRBV5-6 and J usage is TRBJ2-7, with 11 nucleotides matching TRBD1. CDR1 is SGHDT and CDR2 is YYEEEE in the germline V gene. With 4 bases clipped from V and 1 base from J, the junction kept 7 bases outside the gene matches. The CDR3 sequence is 16 residues long. CDR3 region: CASSPEWDRGSYEQYF. The CDR3 DNA follows: TGTGCCAGCAGCCCGGAATGGGACAGGGGGTCCTACGAGCAGTACTTC.

The V call is TRBV18, the J call TRBJ1-4, with 9 bases fitting TRBD1. V lost 3 bases, J lost 8 bases, and 7 bases stayed unmatched. This CDR3 has 15 amino acids. Looked up from germline, CDR1 is KGHSH and CDR2 is LQKENI. CDR3 sequence: CASSPTGGHGEKLFF. CDR3 bases: TGTGCCAGCTCACCCACAGGGGGCCATGGAGAAAAACTGTTTTTT.